These T cell receptor beta chains were read from a single sample in a study of shared clonotypes between healthy human individuals. The table came from immunoSEQ multiplex PCR; TCRdb's copy has only in-frame clones and leaves some out. This table holds 2 million to 2.5 million clones, approximately 93% found once. The sequenced material came from naive CD4+ T cells from PBMCs. The receptors stem from a man between 18 and 29 years old in good health. Some clones in this sample may be carry-over from other donors' samples. CDR3s include the opening cysteine and the closing phenylalanine or tryptophan. Each record gives: clone size, D gene, J gene, V gene, CDR3 protein, CDR3 DNA. A D gene is named only where the DNA matches it firmly. Clone size, where shown, is once, few, many, or a class for clones that have expanded.

clone_size: once
d_call: TRBD1
j_call: TRBJ2-7
v_call: TRBV11-2
cdr3_aa: CASSSRRYRDRGSQQYF
cdr3_nt: TGTGCCAGCAGCTCCCGGCGCTATCGGGACAGGGGTTCCCAGCAGTACTTC

clone_size: NA
d_call: TRBD2
j_call: TRBJ2-7
v_call: TRBV18
cdr3_aa: CASSPRTSGRIYEQYF
cdr3_nt: TGTGCCAGCTCACCAAGGACTAGCGGGAGGATCTACGAGCAGTACTTC

clone_size: NA
d_call: NA
j_call: TRBJ1-1
v_call: TRBV6-5
cdr3_aa: CASSYQRGGDTEAFF
cdr3_nt: TGTGCCAGCAGTTACCAGCGAGGTGGGGACACTGAAGCTTTCTTT

clone_size: NA
d_call: NA
j_call: TRBJ2-7
v_call: TRBV7-9
cdr3_aa: CASSSATGHYEQYF
cdr3_nt: TGTGCCAGCAGCTCCGCAACAGGGCACTACGAGCAGTACTTC

clone_size: NA
d_call: NA
j_call: TRBJ2-5
v_call: TRBV28
cdr3_aa: CASSPLDSQTQYF
cdr3_nt: TGTGCCAGCAGTCCCTTAGACTCTCAGACCCAGTACTTC

clone_size: NA
d_call: TRBD2
j_call: TRBJ2-7
v_call: TRBV5-1
cdr3_aa: CASSPGGVRASGWYEQYF
cdr3_nt: TGCGCCAGCAGCCCAGGTGGGGTGCGGGCTAGCGGGTGGTACGAGCAGTACTTC

clone_size: NA
d_call: TRBD2
j_call: TRBJ2-7
v_call: TRBV25-1
cdr3_aa: CASSGLAGGRLYYEQYF
cdr3_nt: TGTGCCAGCAGTGGACTAGCGGGAGGCCGACTTTATTACGAGCAGTACTTC

clone_size: NA
d_call: TRBD2
j_call: TRBJ2-1
v_call: TRBV9
cdr3_aa: CASSVGGGRAVNEQFF
cdr3_nt: TGTGCCAGCAGCGTAGGTGGCGGGAGGGCGGTCAATGAGCAGTTCTTC

clone_size: NA
d_call: NA
j_call: TRBJ2-5
v_call: TRBV5-1
cdr3_aa: CASSLSPQETQYF
cdr3_nt: TGCGCCAGCAGCCTTAGTCCTCAAGAGACCCAGTACTTC

clone_size: NA
d_call: TRBD1
j_call: TRBJ2-2
v_call: TRBV5-1
cdr3_aa: CASSRDRGVTGELFF
cdr3_nt: TGCGCCAGCAGCCGGGACAGGGGGGTCACCGGGGAGCTGTTTTTT

clone_size: NA
d_call: NA
j_call: TRBJ1-1
v_call: TRBV5-1
cdr3_aa: CASSLGGSGAFF
cdr3_nt: TGCGCCAGCAGCTTGGGAGGGTCCGGAGCTTTCTTT

clone_size: NA
d_call: TRBD1
j_call: TRBJ2-3
v_call: TRBV28
cdr3_aa: CASSPQGAVNTQYF
cdr3_nt: TGTGCCAGCAGTCCCCAGGGGGCAGTGAATACGCAGTATTTT

clone_size: NA
d_call: NA
j_call: TRBJ1-5
v_call: TRBV6-1
cdr3_aa: CASMASKYQPQHF
cdr3_nt: TGTGCCAGCATGGCCTCGAAGTATCAGCCCCAGCATTTT

clone_size: NA
d_call: NA
j_call: TRBJ1-1
v_call: TRBV7-9
cdr3_aa: CASSLLTPNTEAFF
cdr3_nt: TGTGCCAGCAGCTTATTGACACCGAACACTGAAGCTTTCTTT

clone_size: NA
d_call: NA
j_call: TRBJ2-1
v_call: TRBV7-2
cdr3_aa: CASSTLRGSSYNEQFF
cdr3_nt: TGTGCCAGCAGCACCCTTAGGGGGAGCTCCTACAATGAGCAGTTCTTC

clone_size: NA
d_call: NA
j_call: TRBJ2-2
v_call: TRBV2
cdr3_aa: CASMGSHTGELFF
cdr3_nt: TGTGCCAGCATGGGCAGCCACACCGGGGAGCTGTTTTTT

clone_size: NA
d_call: TRBD1
j_call: TRBJ2-5
v_call: TRBV7-2
cdr3_aa: CASSLAGTVGETQYF
cdr3_nt: TGTGCCAGCAGCTTAGCGGGGACAGTCGGAGAGACCCAGTACTTC

clone_size: NA
d_call: NA
j_call: TRBJ2-7
v_call: TRBV7-6
cdr3_aa: CASSRGGAHKGYEQYF
cdr3_nt: TGTGCCAGCAGTCGTGGGGGGGCGCATAAGGGGTACGAGCAGTACTTC

clone_size: NA
d_call: NA
j_call: TRBJ1-4
v_call: TRBV30
cdr3_aa: CAWSVRNREGEKLFF
cdr3_nt: TGTGCCTGGAGTGTACGGAATAGGGAGGGTGAAAAACTGTTTTTT

clone_size: NA
d_call: NA
j_call: TRBJ2-6
v_call: TRBV5-1
cdr3_aa: CASSLAEVPGANVLTF
cdr3_nt: TGCGCCAGCAGCTTGGCCGAGGTTCCCGGGGCCAACGTCCTGACTTTC

clone_size: NA
d_call: NA
j_call: TRBJ2-7
v_call: TRBV5-1
cdr3_aa: CASSPPVIASYEQYF
cdr3_nt: TGCGCCAGCAGCCCGCCAGTCATCGCCTCCTACGAGCAGTACTTC

clone_size: NA
d_call: NA
j_call: TRBJ1-1
v_call: TRBV25-1
cdr3_aa: CASSGQGYTEAFF
cdr3_nt: TGTGCCAGCAGTGGGCAGGGTTACACTGAAGCTTTCTTT

clone_size: NA
d_call: NA
j_call: TRBJ2-7
v_call: TRBV21-1
cdr3_aa: CASSKVDASSYEQYF
cdr3_nt: TGTGCCAGCAGCAAAGTGGACGCTAGCTCCTACGAGCAGTACTTC

clone_size: NA
d_call: TRBD2
j_call: TRBJ2-7
v_call: TRBV18
cdr3_aa: CASSPPSTSGYEQYF
cdr3_nt: TGTGCCAGCTCACCACCTTCGACTAGCGGGTACGAGCAGTACTTC

clone_size: NA
d_call: NA
j_call: TRBJ2-1
v_call: TRBV6-6
cdr3_aa: CASSYSPGNNEQFF
cdr3_nt: TGTGCCAGCAGTTACTCTCCAGGTAACAATGAGCAGTTCTTC

clone_size: NA
d_call: NA
j_call: TRBJ2-7
v_call: TRBV6-1
cdr3_aa: CANPWVISYEQYF
cdr3_nt: TGTGCCAACCCCTGGGTGATATCCTACGAGCAGTACTTC